The text below deals with one TCR beta chain. The antigen is unknown. The data derive from a study of T cell repertoires in cytomegalovirus infection. Across the study: CMV infection and matching HLA type were both indicated by public TCR beta signatures.

TCRdb passed the reads through MiXCR, listing each CDR3 protein once. In the table there are approximately 770,000 distinct CDR3 sequences, roughly 28% of which are singletons. The germline CDR1 and CDR2 sequences are MNHEY and SMNVEV (reference sequence). The CDR3 covers 13 residues. V was cut by 6 bases and J by 8 bases, with 16 bases left in between. The V and J genes are TRBV27 and TRBJ1-1; D perhaps matches TRBD1 (5 bases). The starting material was cultured CD8+ T cells from PBMCs, obtained from culture after CMV antigen stimulation. This TCR was recovered from a human donor in good health (CMV status not recorded). Some clones in this sample may be carry-over from other donors' samples. This CDR3 reads CASSPIGVREAFF. CDR3 nucleotide sequence: TGTGCCAGCAGCCCCATAGGGGTGCGGGAAGCTTTCTTT.